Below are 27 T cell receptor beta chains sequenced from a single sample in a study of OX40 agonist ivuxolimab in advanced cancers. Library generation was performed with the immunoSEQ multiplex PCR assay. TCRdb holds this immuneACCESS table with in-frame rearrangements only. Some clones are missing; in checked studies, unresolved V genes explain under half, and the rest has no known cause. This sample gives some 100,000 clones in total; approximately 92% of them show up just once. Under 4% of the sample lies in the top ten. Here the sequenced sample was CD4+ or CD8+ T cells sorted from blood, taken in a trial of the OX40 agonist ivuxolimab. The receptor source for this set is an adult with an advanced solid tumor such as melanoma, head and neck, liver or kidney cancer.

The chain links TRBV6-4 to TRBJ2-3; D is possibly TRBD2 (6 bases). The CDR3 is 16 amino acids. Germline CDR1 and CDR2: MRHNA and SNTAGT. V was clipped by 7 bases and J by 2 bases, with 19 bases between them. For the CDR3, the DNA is TGTGCCAGCAATCCAGGAGGGGAACGCTTCACAGATACGCAGTATTTT. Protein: CASNPGGERFTDTQYF.

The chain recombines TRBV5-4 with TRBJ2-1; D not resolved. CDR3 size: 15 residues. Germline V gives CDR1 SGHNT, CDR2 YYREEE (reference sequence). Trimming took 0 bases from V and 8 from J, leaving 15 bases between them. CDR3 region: CASSLGVGSGDEQFF. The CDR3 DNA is TGTGCCAGCAGCTTGGGAGTAGGAAGTGGCGATGAGCAGTTCTTC.

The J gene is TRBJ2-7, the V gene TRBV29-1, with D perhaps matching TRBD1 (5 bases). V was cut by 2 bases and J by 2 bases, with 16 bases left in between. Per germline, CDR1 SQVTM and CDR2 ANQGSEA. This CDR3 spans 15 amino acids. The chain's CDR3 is CSVESTDNFAYEQYF. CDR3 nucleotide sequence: TGCAGCGTTGAATCTACGGACAACTTCGCCTACGAGCAGTACTTC.

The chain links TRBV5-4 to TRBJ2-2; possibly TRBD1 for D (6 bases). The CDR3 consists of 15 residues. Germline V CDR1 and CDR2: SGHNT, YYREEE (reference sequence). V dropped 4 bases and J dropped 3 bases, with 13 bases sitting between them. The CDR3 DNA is TGTGCCAGCAGCAGCATCGGACAGTACACCGGGGAGCTGTTTTTT. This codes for CASSSIGQYTGELFF.

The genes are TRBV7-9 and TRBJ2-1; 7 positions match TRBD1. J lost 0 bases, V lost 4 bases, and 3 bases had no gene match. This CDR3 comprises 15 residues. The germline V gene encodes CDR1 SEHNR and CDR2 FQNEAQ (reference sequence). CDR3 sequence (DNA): TGTGCCAGCAGCTGGAAGGGGGCCTCCTACAATGAGCAGTTCTTC. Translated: CASSWKGASYNEQFF.

CDR3 protein: CASSGPGPGTSYNEQFF. CDR3 bases: TGTGCCAGCAGCGGCCCAGGCCCGGGGACCTCCTACAATGAGCAGTTCTTC. The chain has TRBV13 and TRBJ2-1, with D perhaps assigned TRBD1 or TRBD2 (5 bases each). Germline CDR1 reads PRHDT; CDR2 reads FYEKMQ (reference sequence). This CDR3 is built from 17 residues. V lost 5 bases, J lost 0 bases, and 17 bases lay in between.

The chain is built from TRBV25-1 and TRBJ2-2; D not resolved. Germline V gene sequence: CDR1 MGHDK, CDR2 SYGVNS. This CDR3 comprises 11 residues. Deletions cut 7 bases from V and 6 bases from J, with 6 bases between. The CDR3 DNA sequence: TGTGCCAGCACGTATGCCGGGGAGCTGTTTTTT. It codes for CASTYAGELFF.

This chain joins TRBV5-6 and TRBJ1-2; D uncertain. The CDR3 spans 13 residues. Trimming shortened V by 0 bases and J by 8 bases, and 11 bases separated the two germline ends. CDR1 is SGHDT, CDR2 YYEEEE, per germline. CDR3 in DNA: TGTGCCAGCAGCTTGGGGCAGCCATCCGGCTACACCTTC. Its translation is CASSLGQPSGYTF. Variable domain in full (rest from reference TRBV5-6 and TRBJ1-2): DAGVTQSPTHLIKTRGQQVTLRCSPKSGHDTVSWYQQALGQGPQFIFQYYEEEERQRGNFPDRFSGHQFPNYSSELNVNALLLGDSALYLCASSLGQPSGYTFGSGTRLTVV.

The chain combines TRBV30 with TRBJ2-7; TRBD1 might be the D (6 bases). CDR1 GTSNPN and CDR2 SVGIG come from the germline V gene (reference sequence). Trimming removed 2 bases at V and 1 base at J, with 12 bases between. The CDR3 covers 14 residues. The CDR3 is CAWSRIGQSYEQYF. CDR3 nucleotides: TGTGCCTGGAGTCGAATTGGACAGTCCTACGAGCAGTACTTC.

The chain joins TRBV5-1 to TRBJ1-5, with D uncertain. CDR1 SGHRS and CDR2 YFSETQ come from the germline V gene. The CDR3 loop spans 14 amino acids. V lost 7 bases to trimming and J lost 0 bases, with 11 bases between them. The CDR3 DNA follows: TGCGCCAGCGCCCCCTTTTATAGCAATCAGCCCCAGCATTTT. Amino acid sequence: CASAPFYSNQPQHF.

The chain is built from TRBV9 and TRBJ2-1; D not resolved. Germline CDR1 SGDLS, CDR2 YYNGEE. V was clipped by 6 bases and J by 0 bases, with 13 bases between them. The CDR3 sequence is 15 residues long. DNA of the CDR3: TGTGCCAGCACAGATCAGGAGAGCTCCTACAATGAGCAGTTCTTC. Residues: CASTDQESSYNEQFF.

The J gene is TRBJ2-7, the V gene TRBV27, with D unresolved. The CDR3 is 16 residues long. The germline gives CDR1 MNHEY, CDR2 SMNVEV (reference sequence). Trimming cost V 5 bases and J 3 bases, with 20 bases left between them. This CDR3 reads CASSPPPPKYNYEQYF. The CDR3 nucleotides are TGTGCCAGCAGTCCTCCCCCCCCCAAGTATAACTACGAGCAGTACTTC.

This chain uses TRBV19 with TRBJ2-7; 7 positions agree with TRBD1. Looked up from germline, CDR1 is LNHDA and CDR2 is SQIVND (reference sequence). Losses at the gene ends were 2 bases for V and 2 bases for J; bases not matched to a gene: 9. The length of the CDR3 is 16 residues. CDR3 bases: TGTGCCAGTAGTATATCGTACCCAGACAGGGCCTACGAGCAGTACTTC. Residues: CASSISYPDRAYEQYF.

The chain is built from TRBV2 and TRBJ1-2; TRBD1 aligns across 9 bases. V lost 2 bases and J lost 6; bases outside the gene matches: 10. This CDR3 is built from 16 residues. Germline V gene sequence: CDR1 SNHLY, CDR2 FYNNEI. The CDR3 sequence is CASSEPHRGRSDGYTF. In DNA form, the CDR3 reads TGTGCCAGCAGTGAACCCCACAGGGGGCGATCTGATGGCTACACCTTC.

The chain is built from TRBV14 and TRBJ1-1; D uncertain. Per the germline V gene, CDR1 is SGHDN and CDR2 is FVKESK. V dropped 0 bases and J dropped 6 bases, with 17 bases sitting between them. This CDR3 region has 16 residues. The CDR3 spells CASSQDFGPPGPEAFF. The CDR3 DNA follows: TGTGCCAGCAGCCAAGATTTCGGACCCCCAGGCCCTGAAGCTTTCTTT.

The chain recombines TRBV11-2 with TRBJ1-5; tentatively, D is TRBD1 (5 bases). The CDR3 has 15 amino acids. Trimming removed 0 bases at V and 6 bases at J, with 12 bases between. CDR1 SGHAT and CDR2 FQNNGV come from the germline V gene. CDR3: CASSLDGGGGQPQHF. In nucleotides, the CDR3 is TGTGCCAGCAGCTTAGATGGGGGGGGAGGTCAGCCCCAGCATTTT.

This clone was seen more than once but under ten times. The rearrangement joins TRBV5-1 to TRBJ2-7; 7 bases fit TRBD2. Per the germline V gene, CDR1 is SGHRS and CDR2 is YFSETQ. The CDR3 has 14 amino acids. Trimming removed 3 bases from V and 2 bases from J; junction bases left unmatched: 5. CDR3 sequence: CASSSGLGTYEQYF. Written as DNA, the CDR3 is TGCGCCAGCAGCTCTGGACTAGGGACCTACGAGCAGTACTTC.

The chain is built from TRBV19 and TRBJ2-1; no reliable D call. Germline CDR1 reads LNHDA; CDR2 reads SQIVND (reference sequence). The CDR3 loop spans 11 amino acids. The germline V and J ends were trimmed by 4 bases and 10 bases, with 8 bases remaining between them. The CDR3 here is CASSNLWEQFF. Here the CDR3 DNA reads TGTGCCAGTAGTAATCTATGGGAGCAGTTCTTC.

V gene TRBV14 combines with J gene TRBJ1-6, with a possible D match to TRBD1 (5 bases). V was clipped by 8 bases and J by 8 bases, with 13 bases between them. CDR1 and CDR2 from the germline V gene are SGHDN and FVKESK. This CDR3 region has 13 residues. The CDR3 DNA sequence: TGTGCCAGCCAGGATTGGGGGGATTCACCCCTCCACTTT. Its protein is CASQDWGDSPLHF.

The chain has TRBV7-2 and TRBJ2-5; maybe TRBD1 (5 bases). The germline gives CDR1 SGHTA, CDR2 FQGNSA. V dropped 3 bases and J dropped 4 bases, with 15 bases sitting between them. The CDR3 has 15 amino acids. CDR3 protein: CASSFSVGRGETQYF. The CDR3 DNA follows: TGTGCCAGCAGCTTCTCGGTAGGAAGGGGAGAGACCCAGTACTTC.

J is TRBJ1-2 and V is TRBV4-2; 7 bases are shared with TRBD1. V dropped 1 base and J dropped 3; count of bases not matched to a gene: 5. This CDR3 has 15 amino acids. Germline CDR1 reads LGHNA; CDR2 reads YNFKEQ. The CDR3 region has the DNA TGTGCCAGCAGCCAAGTCGTCCAGGGGGACTATGGCTACACCTTC. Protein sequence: CASSQVVQGDYGYTF.

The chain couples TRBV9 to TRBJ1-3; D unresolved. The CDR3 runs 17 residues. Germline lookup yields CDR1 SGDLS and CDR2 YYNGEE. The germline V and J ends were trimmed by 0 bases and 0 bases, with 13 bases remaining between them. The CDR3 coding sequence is TGTGCCAGCAGCGTAGGTAACAGTCCGAGCTCTGGAAACACCATATATTTT. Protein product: CASSVGNSPSSGNTIYF.

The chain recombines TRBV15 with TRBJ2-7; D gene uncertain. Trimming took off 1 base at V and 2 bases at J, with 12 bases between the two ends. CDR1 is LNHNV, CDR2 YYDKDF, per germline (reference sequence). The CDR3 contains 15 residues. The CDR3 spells CATSRVPAVPYEQYF. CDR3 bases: TGTGCCACCAGCAGAGTACCGGCCGTTCCCTACGAGCAGTACTTC.

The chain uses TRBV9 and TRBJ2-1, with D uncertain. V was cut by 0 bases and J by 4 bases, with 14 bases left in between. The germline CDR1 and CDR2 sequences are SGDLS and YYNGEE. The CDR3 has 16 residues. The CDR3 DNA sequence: TGTGCCAGCAGCGTAGAGGTTGGGCGGTATTACAATGAGCAGTTCTTC. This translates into CASSVEVGRYYNEQFF.

CDR3 in amino acids: CAWSAYSHTGELFF. The CDR3 DNA sequence: TGTGCCTGGAGTGCCTACAGTCACACCGGGGAGCTGTTTTTT. The genes are TRBV30 and TRBJ2-2; D uncertain. The CDR3 sequence is 14 residues long. V was cut by 1 base and J by 3 bases, with 9 bases left in between. CDR1 is GTSNPN and CDR2 is SVGIG in the germline V gene (reference sequence). Variable domain in full (rest from reference TRBV30 and TRBJ2-2): SQTIHQWPATLVQPVGSPLSLECTVEGTSNPNLYWYRQAAGRGLQLLFYSVGIGQISSEVPQNLSASRPQDRQFILSSKKLLLSDSGFYLCAWSAYSHTGELFFGEGSRLTVL.

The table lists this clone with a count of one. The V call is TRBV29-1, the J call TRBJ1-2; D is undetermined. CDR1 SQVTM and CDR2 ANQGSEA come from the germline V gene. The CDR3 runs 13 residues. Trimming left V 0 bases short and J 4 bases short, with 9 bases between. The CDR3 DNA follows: TGCAGCGTTGAAGATTCACCAGTCTATGGCTACACCTTC. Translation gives CSVEDSPVYGYTF.

The CDR3 DNA sequence: TGTGCCAGCAGCTACCCCTTAGGGACCTACGAGCAGTACTTC. Protein product: CASSYPLGTYEQYF. This chain joins TRBV5-8 and TRBJ2-7, with no clear D. CDR3 size: 14 residues. Trimming cost V 3 bases and J 2 bases, with 12 bases left between them. In germline, CDR1 is SGHTS, CDR2 YDEGEE.